This T cell receptor (beta chain) originates from a study of T cell repertoires in cytomegalovirus infection. As for the study in general: From public TCR beta signatures came an indication of both CMV infection and matching HLA type. Study results and caveats: CMV carriers having the relevant HLA were flagged by cumulative public TCR beta family frequency.

With respect to this clonotype: Its antigen is undetermined. One end of the junction varies from germline; a read error may be responsible.

CDR3 length: 15 residues. TCRdb recomputed calls from the reads with MiXCR, one row per CDR3 protein. The sample has more than 75,000 distinct CDR3 sequences; around 28% are singletons. This clonotype was obtained from a human donor in good health (CMV status not recorded). Some clones in this sample may be carry-over from other donors' samples. The specimen comprised CD8+ T cells from cultured PBMCs, sampled from culture after CMV antigen stimulation. V is TRBV12-3 or TRBV12-4 and J is TRBJ2-5; the match to TRBD2 covers 11 bases. The CDR3 loop is CARSILAGGGETQYF. The CDR3 region has the DNA TGTGCCCGCAGTATTCTAGCGGGGGGCGGAGAGACCCAGTACTTC.